This T cell receptor beta chain was sequenced for a study of T cell responses to AZD1222 COVID-19 vaccine. General observations from the study: Scientists sampled the repertoires only once the peak T cell response had passed. The donors showed a predominance of white British ancestry and of females, with possible underestimation of clonal diversity.

Assay: immunoSEQ multiplex PCR; the TCRdb copy retains only in-frame clones and omits some. Of more than 150,000 clones listed, around 87% are singletons. A word on this clone: Its antigen is still unknown.

The germline V gene has CDR1 SNHLY and CDR2 FYNNEI. The CDR3 consists of 18 residues. V lost 1 base and J 0 bases, leaving 16 bases between the germline ends. Sequences were derived from peripheral blood, sampled on day 0 of MenACWY control vaccination. This clonotype was obtained from an adult in good health. This chain connects TRBV2 to TRBJ2-1; D perhaps matches TRBD2 (7 bases). CDR3 loop: CASSEGWGGTSSYNEQFF. For the CDR3, the DNA is TGTGCCAGCAGTGAAGGGTGGGGGGGGACAAGCTCCTACAATGAGCAGTTCTTC.